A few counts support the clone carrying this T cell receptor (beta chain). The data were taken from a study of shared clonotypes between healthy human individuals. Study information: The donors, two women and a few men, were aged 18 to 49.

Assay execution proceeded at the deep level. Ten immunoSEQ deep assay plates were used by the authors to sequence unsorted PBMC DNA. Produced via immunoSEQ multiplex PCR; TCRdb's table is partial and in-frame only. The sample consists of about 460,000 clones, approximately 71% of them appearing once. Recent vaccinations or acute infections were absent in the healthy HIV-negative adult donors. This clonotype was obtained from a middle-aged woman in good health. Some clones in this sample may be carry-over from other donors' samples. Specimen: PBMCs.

In nucleotides, the CDR3 is TGCGCCAGCAGCTCAGACGTAGGTCCCTCCTACGAGCAGTACTTC. It is translated as CASSSDVGPSYEQYF. The chain is built from TRBV5-1 and TRBJ2-7; D is ambiguous. V gave up 3 bases and J gave up 0 bases, with 13 bases separating them. The CDR3 extends over 15 amino acids. Germline V gene lookup returns CDR1 SGHRS and CDR2 YFSETQ.